These 15 T cell receptor beta chains came from one sample sequenced in a study of preoperative IRX-2 immunotherapy in early breast cancer. The table came from immunoSEQ multiplex PCR; TCRdb's copy has only in-frame clones and leaves some out. Among about 26,000 clones, about 68% were seen once, and the ten largest hold under 8%. Treatment: preoperative locoregional IRX-2 cytokine immunotherapy. This material consisted of lymph node tissue, taken after IRX-2 immunotherapy. The receptors were gathered from a human donor with breast cancer.

V gene TRBV11-3 combines with J gene TRBJ1-4; 9 positions agree with TRBD1. This CDR3 contains 14 residues. V lost 4 bases and J lost 5; bases outside the gene matches: 2. Looked up from germline, CDR1 is SGHNT and CDR2 is YENEEA. In nucleotides, the CDR3 is TGTGCCAGCAGCTCCGGGACAGGGAATGAAAAACTGTTTTTT. It specifies CASSSGTGNEKLFF.

The rearrangement uses TRBV5-1 and TRBJ2-7, with D unresolved. This CDR3 comprises 15 residues. Trimming stripped 0 bases from V and 3 bases from J, with 13 bases between. Per the germline V gene, CDR1 is SGHRS and CDR2 is YFSETQ. The CDR3 coding sequence is TGCGCCAGCAGCTTGGATCTGGCCGCCGGCTACGAGCAGTACTTC. Protein product: CASSLDLAAGYEQYF.

V and J are TRBV19 and TRBJ2-2; D is possibly TRBD2 (5 bases). This CDR3 is 14 amino acids long. V was shortened by 5 bases and J by 4 bases, with 11 bases between the two germline ends. Per germline, CDR1 LNHDA and CDR2 SQIVND (reference sequence). The CDR3 region is CASSSGIGTGELFF. The CDR3 nucleotides read TGTGCCAGTAGTTCCGGGATTGGCACCGGGGAGCTGTTTTTT.

The chain is built from TRBV5-1 and TRBJ1-1; D ambiguous. With 4 bases removed from V and 3 bases from J, the gap between germline ends came to 13 bases. The CDR3 length is 14 residues. Germline assignment: CDR1 SGHRS and CDR2 YFSETQ. CDR3 nucleotide sequence: TGCGCCAGCAGCCCTGGACCGAAGGACACTGAAGCTTTCTTT. This encodes CASSPGPKDTEAFF.

This chain connects TRBV28 to TRBJ1-2; no firm D call. Trimming pared 5 bases from V and 4 bases from J, leaving 14 bases between. This CDR3 contains 14 residues. Per the germline V gene, CDR1 is MDHEN and CDR2 is SYDVKM. The CDR3 spells CASSGSTNSYGYTF. The CDR3 DNA is TGTGCCAGCAGTGGCTCTACGAACAGCTATGGCTACACCTTC.

The genes are TRBV7-6 and TRBJ2-7; 8 bases are shared with TRBD1. This CDR3 has 14 residues. Germline CDR1 SGHVS, CDR2 FNYEAQ. After removal of 5 bases from V and 1 base from J, the junction contained 4 bases not matched to a gene. The CDR3 protein is CASSRWDRSYEQYF. The CDR3, as DNA: TGTGCCAGCAGCCGGTGGGACAGGTCCTACGAGCAGTACTTC.

The rearrangement uses TRBV6-8 and TRBJ1-1; D remains unclear. The CDR3 has 12 amino acids. From germline, CDR1 is MNHGY and CDR2 SAAAGT. V was trimmed by 4 bases and J by 2 bases, leaving 5 bases between them. The CDR3 sequence: CASSSGNTEAFF. The CDR3 nucleotides are TGTGCCAGCAGTTCAGGTAACACTGAAGCTTTCTTT.

The chain couples TRBV12-5 to TRBJ1-2; perhaps TRBD1 as D (5 bases). Trimming shortened V by 1 base and J by 2 bases, and 11 bases separated the two germline ends. The length of the CDR3 is 15 residues. CDR1 is LGHNT and CDR2 is FRNRAP in the germline V gene. CDR3: CASGLGLGGNYGYTF. The CDR3, as DNA: TGTGCTAGTGGTTTGGGCCTCGGGGGAAACTATGGCTACACCTTC.

The chain employs TRBV6-8 and TRBJ1-3; perhaps TRBD1 as D (6 bases). Trimming took 3 bases from V and 2 from J, leaving 14 bases between them. Germline V gives CDR1 MNHGY, CDR2 SAAAGT. This CDR3 spans 16 amino acids. CDR3 DNA: TGTGCCAGCAGTTATTTGACGGGGGCAGCTGGAAACACCATATATTTT. Translated, it gives CASSYLTGAAGNTIYF.

The chain employs TRBV28 and TRBJ1-5, with 8 bases identical to TRBD1. Unmatched junction bases numbered 7, after V lost 8 bases and J lost 4 bases. The CDR3 is 14 amino acids. Looked up from germline, CDR1 is MDHEN and CDR2 is SYDVKM. This CDR3 is CASQDRADNQPQHF. The CDR3 coding sequence is TGTGCCAGCCAGGACAGGGCCGATAATCAGCCCCAGCATTTT.

This chain joins TRBV19 and TRBJ1-1; D might be TRBD1 (6 bases). The CDR3 runs 14 residues. Germline V gene data show CDR1 as LNHDA and CDR2 as SQIVND (reference sequence). V was clipped by 7 bases and J by 5 bases, with 17 bases between them. CDR3 DNA: TGTGCCAGTACCGATAGGGGGGCGGGAACTGAAGCTTTCTTT. Translated: CASTDRGAGTEAFF.

This clone appeared a few times. The J gene is TRBJ2-1, the V gene TRBV14; 10 positions agree with TRBD2. The V and J ends lost 1 base and 9 bases, in that order; junction bases with no gene match: 6. This CDR3 has 15 amino acids. Germline CDR1 is SGHDN and CDR2 is FVKESK. The CDR3 DNA reads as TGTGCCAGCAGCCAAGTCTCCAGCGGGAGGGGTGAGCAGTTCTTC. Its translation is CASSQVSSGRGEQFF.

This rearrangement joins TRBV7-2 to TRBJ2-1; 7 nucleotides align to TRBD2. CDR3 length: 15 amino acids. V lost 5 bases to trimming and J lost 4 bases; unmatched junction nucleotides: 8. Germline V gene lookup returns CDR1 SGHTA and CDR2 FQGNSA. The CDR3 coding sequence is TGTGCCAGCAGCCTCCCGAGCGGGGAGTACAATGAGCAGTTCTTC. This codes for CASSLPSGEYNEQFF.

The chain uses TRBV18 and TRBJ1-2; 9 positions agree with TRBD1. V shed 5 bases, J shed 2 bases, and the junction held 3 bases outside the gene matches. Germline CDR1 is KGHSH and CDR2 is LQKENI. The length of the CDR3 is 14 residues. As DNA, the CDR3 is TGTGCCAGCTCAGCCGGACAGGGGAACTATGGCTACACCTTC. As protein: CASSAGQGNYGYTF.

The V and J genes are TRBV23-1 and TRBJ2-7; 8 positions agree with TRBD2. TRBV23-1 is filed as an ORF, its function uncertain. This CDR3 has 16 residues. Unmatched junction bases numbered 12, after V lost 6 bases and J lost 2 bases. Here the CDR3 reads CASSQGAGAYPYEQYF. In nucleotides, the CDR3 is TGCGCCAGCAGCCAAGGAGCGGGAGCGTACCCCTACGAGCAGTACTTC.